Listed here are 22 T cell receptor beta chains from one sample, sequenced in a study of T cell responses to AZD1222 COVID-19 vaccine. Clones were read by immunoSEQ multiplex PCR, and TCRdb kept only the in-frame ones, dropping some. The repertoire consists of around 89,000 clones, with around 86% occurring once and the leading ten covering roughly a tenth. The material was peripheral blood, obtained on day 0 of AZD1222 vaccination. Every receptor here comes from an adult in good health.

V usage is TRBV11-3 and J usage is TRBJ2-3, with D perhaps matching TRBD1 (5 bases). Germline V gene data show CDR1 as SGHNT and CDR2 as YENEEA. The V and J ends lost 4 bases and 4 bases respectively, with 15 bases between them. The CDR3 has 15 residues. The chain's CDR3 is CASSSSGQQADTQYF. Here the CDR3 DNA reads TGTGCCAGCAGCTCTTCCGGGCAACAGGCAGATACGCAGTATTTT. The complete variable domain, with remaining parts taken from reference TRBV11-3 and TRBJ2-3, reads EAGVVQSPRYKIIEKKQPVAFWCNPISGHNTLYWYLQNLGQGPELLIRYENEEAVDDSQLPKDRFSAERLKGVDSTLKIQPAELGDSAVYLCASSSSGQQADTQYFGPGTRLTVL.

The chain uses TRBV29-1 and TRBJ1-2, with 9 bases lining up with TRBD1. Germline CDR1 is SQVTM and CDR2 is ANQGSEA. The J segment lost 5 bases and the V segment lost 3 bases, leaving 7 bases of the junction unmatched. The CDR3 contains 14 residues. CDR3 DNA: TGCAGCGTTGACTCCCTACAGGGGGCGTATGGCTACACCTTC. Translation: CSVDSLQGAYGYTF.

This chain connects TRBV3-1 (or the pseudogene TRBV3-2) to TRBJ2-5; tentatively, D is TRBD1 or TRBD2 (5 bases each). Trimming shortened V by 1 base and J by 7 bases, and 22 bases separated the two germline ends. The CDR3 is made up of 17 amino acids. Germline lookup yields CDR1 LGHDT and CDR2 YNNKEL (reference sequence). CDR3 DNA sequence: TGTGCCAGCAGCCAAGGGGGCAATAGCGTGGGGCGTCGGACCCAGTACTTC. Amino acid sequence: CASSQGGNSVGRRTQYF.

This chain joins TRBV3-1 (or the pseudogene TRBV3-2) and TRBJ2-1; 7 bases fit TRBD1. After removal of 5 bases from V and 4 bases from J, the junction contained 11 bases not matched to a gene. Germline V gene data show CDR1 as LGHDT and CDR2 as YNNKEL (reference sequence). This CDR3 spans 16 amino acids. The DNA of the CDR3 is TGTGCCAGCAGCGATTCCTTCGGACAGGCGTACAATGAGCAGTTCTTC. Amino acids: CASSDSFGQAYNEQFF.

CDR3 loop: CSVGMGQDLNYGYTF. CDR3 sequence (DNA): TGCAGCGTGGGGATGGGGCAGGACCTTAACTATGGCTACACCTTC. V gene TRBV29-1 combines with J gene TRBJ1-2, with D perhaps matching TRBD1 (5 bases). V lost 6 bases to trimming and J lost 1 base, with 18 bases between them. This CDR3 has 15 amino acids. The germline CDR1 and CDR2 sequences are SQVTM and ANQGSEA.

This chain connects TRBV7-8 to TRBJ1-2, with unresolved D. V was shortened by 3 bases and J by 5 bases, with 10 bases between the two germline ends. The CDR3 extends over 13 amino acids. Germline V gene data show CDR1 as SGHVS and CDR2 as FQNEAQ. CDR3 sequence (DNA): TGTGCCAGCAGCTTTACGTCCTTGTATGGCTACACCTTC. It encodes CASSFTSLYGYTF.

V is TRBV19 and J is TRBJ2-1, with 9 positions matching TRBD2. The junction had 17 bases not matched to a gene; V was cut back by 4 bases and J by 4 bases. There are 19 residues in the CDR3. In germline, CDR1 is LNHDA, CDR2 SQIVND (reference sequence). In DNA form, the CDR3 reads TGTGCCAGTAGTAGGGGGCCTAGCGGGGTAGCGACGGCATACAATGAGCAGTTCTTC. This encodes CASSRGPSGVATAYNEQFF.

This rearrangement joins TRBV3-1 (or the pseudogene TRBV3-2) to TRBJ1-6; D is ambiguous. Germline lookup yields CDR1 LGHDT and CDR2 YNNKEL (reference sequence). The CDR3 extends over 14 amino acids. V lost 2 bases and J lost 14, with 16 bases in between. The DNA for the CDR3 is TGTGCCAGCAGCCAAAGAACTGCGTACAAGGCCCTCCACTTT. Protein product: CASSQRTAYKALHF.

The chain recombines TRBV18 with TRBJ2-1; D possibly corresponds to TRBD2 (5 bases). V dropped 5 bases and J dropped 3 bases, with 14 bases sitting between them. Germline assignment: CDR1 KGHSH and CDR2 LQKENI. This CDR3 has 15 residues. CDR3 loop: CASSRTEEYYNEQFF. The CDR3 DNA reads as TGTGCCAGCTCAAGGACGGAGGAGTACTACAATGAGCAGTTCTTC.

In DNA form, the CDR3 reads TGTGCCAGCAGCCAAGGTGGCGGGAGGTACGAGCAGTACTTC. This encodes CASSQGGGRYEQYF. This chain joins TRBV14 and TRBJ2-7; 8 positions agree with TRBD2. The CDR3 is 14 residues long. Germline lookup yields CDR1 SGHDN and CDR2 FVKESK. The junction had 3 bases not matched to a gene; V was cut back by 1 base and J by 4 bases.

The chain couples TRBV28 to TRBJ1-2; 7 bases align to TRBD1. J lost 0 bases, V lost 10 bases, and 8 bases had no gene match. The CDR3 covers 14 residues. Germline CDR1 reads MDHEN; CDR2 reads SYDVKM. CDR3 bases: TGTGCCACCCTTAGGGGGCAGGCTAACTATGGCTACACCTTC. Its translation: CATLRGQANYGYTF.

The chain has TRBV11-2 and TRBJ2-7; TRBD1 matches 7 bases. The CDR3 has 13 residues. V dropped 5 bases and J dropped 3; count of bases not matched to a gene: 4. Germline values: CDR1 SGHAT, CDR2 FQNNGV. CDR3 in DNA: TGTGCCAGCAGCCTTACAGGGGACTACGAGCAGTACTTC. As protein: CASSLTGDYEQYF.

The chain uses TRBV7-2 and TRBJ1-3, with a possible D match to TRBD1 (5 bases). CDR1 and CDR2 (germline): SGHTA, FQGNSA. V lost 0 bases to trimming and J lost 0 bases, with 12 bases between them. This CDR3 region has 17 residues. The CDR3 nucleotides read TGTGCCAGCAGCTTAGCCCGCGAGGGGAGCTCTGGAAACACCATATATTTT. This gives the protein CASSLAREGSSGNTIYF.

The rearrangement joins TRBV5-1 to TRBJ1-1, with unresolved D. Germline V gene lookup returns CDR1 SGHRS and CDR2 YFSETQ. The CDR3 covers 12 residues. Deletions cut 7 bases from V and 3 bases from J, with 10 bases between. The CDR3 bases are TGCGCCAGCCGGGGAGGAGACACTGAAGCTTTCTTT. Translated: CASRGGDTEAFF.

CDR3 amino acids: CATSRDNPWGVSGNTIYF. CDR3 coding DNA: TGTGCCACCAGCAGAGATAACCCATGGGGAGTATCTGGAAACACCATATATTTT. This chain joins TRBV15 and TRBJ1-3; D is unresolved. CDR1 and CDR2 (germline): LNHNV, YYDKDF (reference sequence). V dropped 0 bases and J dropped 1 base, with 16 bases sitting between them. The CDR3 contains 18 residues.

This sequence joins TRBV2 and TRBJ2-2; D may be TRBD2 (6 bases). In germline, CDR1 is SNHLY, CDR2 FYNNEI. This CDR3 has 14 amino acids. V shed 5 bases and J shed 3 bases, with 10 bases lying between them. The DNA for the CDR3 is TGTGCCAGCAGTCCCGGGACTCACACCGGGGAGCTGTTTTTT. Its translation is CASSPGTHTGELFF.

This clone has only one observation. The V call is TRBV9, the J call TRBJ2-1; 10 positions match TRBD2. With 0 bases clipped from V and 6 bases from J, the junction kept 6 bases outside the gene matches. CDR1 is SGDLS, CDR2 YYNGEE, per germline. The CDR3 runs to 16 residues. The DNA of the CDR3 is TGTGCCAGCAGCGTAGCAGCGGGAGGGATTCTCAATGAGCAGTTCTTC. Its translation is CASSVAAGGILNEQFF.

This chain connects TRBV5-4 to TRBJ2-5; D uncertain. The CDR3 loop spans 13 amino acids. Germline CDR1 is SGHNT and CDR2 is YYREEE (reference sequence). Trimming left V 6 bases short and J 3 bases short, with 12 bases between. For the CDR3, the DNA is TGTGCCAGCAAGTCAAAGCAGAAAGAGACCCAGTACTTC. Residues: CASKSKQKETQYF. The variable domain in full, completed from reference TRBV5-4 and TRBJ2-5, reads ETGVTQSPTHLIKTRGQQVTLRCSSQSGHNTVSWYQQALGQGPQFIFQYYREEENGRGNFPPRFSGLQFPNYSSELNVNALELDDSALYLCASKSKQKETQYFGPGTRLLVL.

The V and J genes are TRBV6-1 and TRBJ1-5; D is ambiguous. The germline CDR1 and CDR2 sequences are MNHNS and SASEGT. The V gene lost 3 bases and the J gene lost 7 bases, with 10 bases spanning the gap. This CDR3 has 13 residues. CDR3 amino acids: CASSDGPWQPQHF. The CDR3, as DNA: TGTGCCAGCAGTGATGGGCCTTGGCAGCCCCAGCATTTT.

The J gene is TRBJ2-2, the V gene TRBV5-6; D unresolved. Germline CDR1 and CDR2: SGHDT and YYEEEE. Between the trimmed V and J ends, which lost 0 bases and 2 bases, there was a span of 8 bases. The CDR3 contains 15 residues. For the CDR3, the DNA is TGTGCCAGCAGCTTGGCTGGGCGAAACACCGGGGAGCTGTTTTTT. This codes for CASSLAGRNTGELFF.

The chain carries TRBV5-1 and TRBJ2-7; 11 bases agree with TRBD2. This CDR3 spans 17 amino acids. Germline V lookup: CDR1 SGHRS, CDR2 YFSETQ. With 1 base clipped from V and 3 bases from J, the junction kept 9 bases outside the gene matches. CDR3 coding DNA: TGCGCCAGCAGCTTGCAACTAGCGGGAGCGGGGGGCTACGAGCAGTACTTC. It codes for CASSLQLAGAGGYEQYF.

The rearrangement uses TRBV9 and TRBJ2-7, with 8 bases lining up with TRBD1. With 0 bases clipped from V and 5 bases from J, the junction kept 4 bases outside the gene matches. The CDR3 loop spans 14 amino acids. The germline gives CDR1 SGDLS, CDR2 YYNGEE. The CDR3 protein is CASSVGTGINEQYF. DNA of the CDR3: TGTGCCAGCAGCGTAGGGACAGGGATTAACGAGCAGTACTTC.